This T cell receptor (beta chain) originates from a study of regulatory T cells in long-lasting Graves disease. Ten or more counts support this clonotype. The CDR3 has 15 amino acids. From germline, CDR1 is SNHLY and CDR2 FYNNEI. Trimming cost V 7 bases and J 0 bases, with 16 bases left between them. For TCR beta, libraries came from iRepertoire HTBI primers and Arm-PCR of CDR3 regions. TCRdb processed the multiplex PCR reads anew with MiXCR; each CDR3 protein has one entry. The data contain some 370,000 distinct CDR3 sequences, 10% to 15% of them singletons. Time point indicated: newly diagnosed GD, antithyroid drugs for less than 3 months. PBMCs provided the RNA from which the TCR library was made. The sample was also linked to a second study, of T cells in Graves' hyperthyroidism and ophthalmopathy.

The sample consisted of peripheral blood mononuclear cells (PBMCs), taken at new diagnosis, from a patient treated with antithyroid drugs. The V and J genes are TRBV2 and TRBJ2-7, with D hard to call. The clonotype was recovered from a woman under 30 with Graves disease. The CDR3 loop is CASINGLVGSYEQYF. In DNA form, the CDR3 reads TGTGCCAGCATAAACGGGCTTGTTGGCTCCTACGAGCAGTACTTC.